This TCR beta chain was sequenced for a study of human T cells and chemical hapten exposure. Noted time point: healthy volunteer bleed at 2 weeks. The authors extracted total RNA from unfractionated whole blood. Trimming stripped 0 bases from V and 1 base from J, with 15 bases between. Germline values: CDR1 DFQATT, CDR2 SNEGSKA (reference sequence). The CDR3 contains 16 residues. In the library, unique molecular identifiers were attached to individual cDNA molecules. Each CDR3 protein gets one entry after TCRdb re-called the RACE reads with MiXCR. The table has about 46,000 distinct CDR3 sequences, about 4.5% seen once. This clonotype was picked up many times.

The receptor comes from a female donor in good health. Some clones in this sample may be carry-over from other donors' samples. This chain connects TRBV20-1 to TRBJ1-1, with a tentative D call TRBD1 (5 bases). Sequencing was carried out using whole blood. CDR3 nucleotides: TGCAGTGCTAGAGATTTCAGGGACGGGCCGAACACTGAAGCTTTCTTT. Translated, it gives CSARDFRDGPNTEAFF.